A selection of T cell receptor beta chains follows, all from one sample in a study of regulatory T cells in long-lasting Graves disease. TCRdb re-derived calls from the multiplex PCR reads in MiXCR, one entry per CDR3 protein. The sample includes 550,000 to 700,000 distinct CDR3 sequences, 15% to 20% of them seen just once. The same data also went into a second study, on T cells in Graves' hyperthyroidism and ophthalmopathy.

This material consisted of peripheral blood mononuclear cells (PBMCs), taken at new diagnosis, from a patient treated with antithyroid drugs. Source of these receptors: a man between 18 and 29 years old with Graves disease. The CDR3 runs from the conserved cysteine through the conserved F or W. A D gene is named only where the DNA matches it firmly. Only part of the rows carry a size: once, few, many, or a class if the clone is expanded.

J	size	V	D	DNA	CDR3
TRBJ2-7	.	TRBV30	.	TGTGCCTGGAGTGTAGGCAGGGTTCGATTTAACTACGAGCAGTACTTC	CAWSVGRVRFNYEQYF
TRBJ2-7	many	TRBV2	TRBD1	TGTGCCAGCTTTTTGGACAGGGTCTCCTACGAGCAGTACTTC	CASFLDRVSYEQYF
TRBJ2-1	many	TRBV11-3	.	TGTGCCAGCAGCCCCGCGTCGGGGCCGGTAGGCGATGAGCAGTTCTTC	CASSPASGPVGDEQFF
TRBJ2-2	many	TRBV5-1	.	TGCGCCAGCAAGCAGACCGCGAACACCGGGGAGCTGTTTTTT	CASKQTANTGELFF
TRBJ2-1	many	TRBV18	TRBD2	TGTGCCAGCTCACTACCGGGACTAGCGTCTTCCTACAATGAGCAGTTCTTC	CASSLPGLASSYNEQFF
TRBJ2-1	many	TRBV6-5	.	TGTGCCAGCAGTTACTCGCGAGGGGCGTACAATGAGCAGTTCTTC	CASSYSRGAYNEQFF
TRBJ1-1	many	TRBV3-1	.	TGTGCCAGCAGCCTGGGTTTGGCTGAAGCTTTCTTT	CASSLGLAEAFF
TRBJ2-3	many	TRBV7-6	TRBD2	TGTGCCAGCAGCTTACAGGGACTAGCGGGAGGCGGAGGGGTCACAGATACGCAGTATTTT	CASSLQGLAGGGGVTDTQYF
TRBJ2-5	many	TRBV6-2/TRBV6-3	TRBD2	TGTGCCAGCAGTGGCTTGCGGGGGCAAGAGACCCAGTACTTC	CASSGLRGQETQYF
TRBJ2-7	many	TRBV27	.	TGTGCCAGCAGTTCCGGCCAATTTTACGAGCAGTACTTC	CASSSGQFYEQYF
TRBJ2-1	few	TRBV28	.	TGTGCCAGCAGTTTACAGCATAATGAGCAGTTCTTC	CASSLQHNEQFF
TRBJ1-2	many	TRBV11-2	.	TGTGCCAGCAGCTTTCTTGGAGGCTACACCTTC	CASSFLGGYTF
TRBJ2-7	.	TRBV3-1	.	TGTGCCCGCAGCCAAGCTAGCTACGAGCAGTACTTC	CARSQASYEQYF
TRBJ2-5	many	TRBV24-1	.	TGTGCCACCAGTGCCTTGTGGTCGGAGACCCAGTACTTC	CATSALWSETQYF
TRBJ1-2	.	TRBV27	TRBD1	TGTGCCAGCAGTAACCGACCTGACAGGGATGGTAGTAATGGCTACACCTTC	CASSNRPDRDGSNGYTF